Listed below are T cell receptor beta chains from one sample, sequenced in a study of technical replicates of blood from a handful of donors. Sequencing was performed with immunoSEQ multiplex PCR; in TCRdb, only in-frame clones are kept and a portion is missing. The table shows 90,000 to 100,000 clones, with 90% to 96% occurring only once. The specimen was T cells isolated from PBMCs. The source is a human donor in good health. Each CDR3 is given with its conserved first and last residue. The order of the fields is V gene, J gene, clone size, D gene, CDR3 protein, CDR3 DNA. The D gene is left open where the match is weak. The size of a clone is reported for some rows only, either as once, few or many, or as a class for expanded clones.

v_call: TRBV19
j_call: TRBJ1-2
clone_size: -
d_call: -
cdr3_aa: CASSIRVGGYGYTF
cdr3_nt: TGTGCCAGTAGTATCCGGGTAGGTGGCTATGGCTACACCTTC

v_call: TRBV19
j_call: TRBJ2-1
clone_size: -
d_call: TRBD2
cdr3_aa: CASSIPGLSLNEQFF
cdr3_nt: TGTGCCAGTAGTATCCCGGGACTAAGCCTTAATGAGCAGTTCTTC

v_call: TRBV27
j_call: TRBJ2-1
clone_size: -
d_call: -
cdr3_aa: CASSLIPSYNEQFF
cdr3_nt: TGTGCCAGCAGTTTAATTCCGAGTTACAATGAGCAGTTCTTC

v_call: TRBV19
j_call: TRBJ1-2
clone_size: -
d_call: TRBD1
cdr3_aa: CASSTGTGVGYTF
cdr3_nt: TGTGCCAGTAGTACCGGGACAGGGGTGGGCTACACCTTC

v_call: TRBV7-7
j_call: TRBJ2-2
clone_size: -
d_call: -
cdr3_aa: CASRSGTGELFF
cdr3_nt: TGTGCCAGCAGGTCCGGGACAGGGGAGCTGTTTTTT

v_call: TRBV7-9
j_call: TRBJ2-3
clone_size: -
d_call: TRBD2
cdr3_aa: CASEWGTSGPDTQYF
cdr3_nt: TGTGCCAGCGAATGGGGAACTAGCGGGCCAGATACGCAGTATTTT

v_call: TRBV2
j_call: TRBJ2-1
clone_size: -
d_call: TRBD2
cdr3_aa: CASSLWELAGETYEQFF
cdr3_nt: TGTGCCAGCAGTCTGTGGGAGCTAGCGGGAGAAACTTATGAGCAGTTCTTC

v_call: TRBV2
j_call: TRBJ2-7
clone_size: once
d_call: -
cdr3_aa: CASTERAYEQYF
cdr3_nt: TGTGCCAGCACTGAGAGGGCCTACGAGCAGTACTTC

v_call: TRBV4-2
j_call: TRBJ2-7
clone_size: -
d_call: TRBD2
cdr3_aa: CASSHRLAGSYEQYF
cdr3_nt: TGTGCCAGCAGCCACAGACTAGCGGGATCTTACGAGCAGTACTTC

v_call: TRBV28
j_call: TRBJ2-1
clone_size: -
d_call: TRBD2
cdr3_aa: CASSGLVHEQFF
cdr3_nt: TGTGCCAGCAGTGGACTAGTGCATGAGCAGTTCTTC

v_call: TRBV19
j_call: TRBJ2-2
clone_size: -
d_call: TRBD2
cdr3_aa: CASSSGLIITGELFF
cdr3_nt: TGTGCCAGTAGTTCGGGACTAATCATCACCGGGGAGCTGTTTTTT

v_call: TRBV6-1
j_call: TRBJ2-2
clone_size: -
d_call: -
cdr3_aa: CASSERPGTGELFF
cdr3_nt: TGTGCCAGCAGTGAAAGACCGGGAACGGGGGAGCTGTTTTTT

v_call: TRBV10-2
j_call: TRBJ2-1
clone_size: -
d_call: -
cdr3_aa: CASSRPAGYNEQFF
cdr3_nt: TGCGCCAGCAGTAGACCCGCGGGCTACAATGAGCAGTTCTTC

v_call: TRBV6-1
j_call: TRBJ1-3
clone_size: once
d_call: -
cdr3_aa: CASSEAGHPGNTIYF
cdr3_nt: TGTGCCAGCAGTGAAGCTGGACACCCTGGAAACACCATATATTTT

v_call: TRBV7-2
j_call: TRBJ1-5
clone_size: -
d_call: -
cdr3_aa: CASSRRPGSSNQPQHF
cdr3_nt: TGTGCCAGCAGCCGCAGACCCGGGAGCAGCAATCAGCCCCAGCATTTT

v_call: TRBV9
j_call: TRBJ2-3
clone_size: -
d_call: -
cdr3_aa: CASSVQDTDTQYF
cdr3_nt: TGTGCCAGCAGCGTTCAGGACACAGATACGCAGTATTTT

v_call: TRBV14
j_call: TRBJ1-1
clone_size: -
d_call: TRBD1
cdr3_aa: CASSQGTGYDTEAFF
cdr3_nt: TGTGCCAGCAGCCAGGGGACAGGGTATGACACTGAAGCTTTCTTT

v_call: TRBV15
j_call: TRBJ2-7
clone_size: once
d_call: TRBD1
cdr3_aa: CATSSFGTAYEQYF
cdr3_nt: TGTGCCACCAGCAGTTTCGGGACAGCCTACGAGCAGTACTTC

v_call: TRBV6-1
j_call: TRBJ1-2
clone_size: -
d_call: TRBD1
cdr3_aa: CASLTGGYGYTF
cdr3_nt: TGTGCCAGCCTTACAGGGGGCTATGGCTACACCTTC

v_call: TRBV27
j_call: TRBJ1-5
clone_size: -
d_call: TRBD1
cdr3_aa: CASSRFAGTGGLGSNQPQHF
cdr3_nt: TGTGCCAGCAGTCGATTCGCCGGGACAGGGGGCTTGGGGAGCAATCAGCCCCAGCATTTT

v_call: TRBV27
j_call: TRBJ1-1
clone_size: -
d_call: -
cdr3_aa: CASSLFMNTEAFF
cdr3_nt: TGTGCCAGCAGTTTATTTATGAACACTGAAGCTTTCTTT

v_call: TRBV9
j_call: TRBJ2-1
clone_size: -
d_call: -
cdr3_aa: CASSVGSGSSYNEQFF
cdr3_nt: TGTGCCAGCAGCGTAGGATCAGGCAGCTCCTACAATGAGCAGTTCTTC

v_call: TRBV5-4
j_call: TRBJ2-7
clone_size: once
d_call: TRBD2
cdr3_aa: CASSWESSGSYEQYF
cdr3_nt: TGTGCCAGCAGTTGGGAGTCTAGCGGGAGCTACGAGCAGTACTTC

v_call: TRBV25-1
j_call: TRBJ2-7
clone_size: -
d_call: -
cdr3_aa: CASSENSDSYEQYF
cdr3_nt: TGTGCCAGCAGTGAGAATAGCGACTCCTACGAGCAGTACTTC

v_call: TRBV5-4
j_call: TRBJ1-3
clone_size: -
d_call: TRBD1
cdr3_aa: CASSLSLTGAGNTIYF
cdr3_nt: TGTGCCAGCAGCCTATCTCTTACAGGGGCTGGAAACACCATATATTTT

v_call: TRBV4-1
j_call: TRBJ2-5
clone_size: -
d_call: TRBD1
cdr3_aa: CASSQARGWETQYF
cdr3_nt: TGCGCCAGCAGCCAGGCCAGGGGGTGGGAGACCCAGTACTTC

v_call: TRBV15
j_call: TRBJ2-5
clone_size: -
d_call: TRBD2
cdr3_aa: CATSRFSGLRETQYF
cdr3_nt: TGTGCCACCAGCAGGTTTTCGGGACTACGGGAGACCCAGTACTTC

v_call: TRBV6-1
j_call: TRBJ1-1
clone_size: once
d_call: TRBD1
cdr3_aa: CASKATGIPEAFF
cdr3_nt: TGTGCCAGCAAGGCGACAGGGATACCTGAAGCTTTCTTT

v_call: TRBV28
j_call: TRBJ2-3
clone_size: -
d_call: TRBD2
cdr3_aa: CASRTLAGARSGADTQYF
cdr3_nt: TGTGCCAGCAGAACTCTAGCGGGTGCCCGGAGTGGCGCAGATACGCAGTATTTT

v_call: TRBV25-1
j_call: TRBJ2-5
clone_size: -
d_call: -
cdr3_aa: CASWGPGETQYF
cdr3_nt: TGTGCCAGCTGGGGCCCGGGAGAGACCCAGTACTTC

v_call: TRBV6-1
j_call: TRBJ2-7
clone_size: -
d_call: -
cdr3_aa: CASRDLAYEQYF
cdr3_nt: TGTGCCAGCCGAGACTTGGCTTACGAGCAGTACTTC

v_call: TRBV7-2
j_call: TRBJ2-7
clone_size: -
d_call: TRBD2
cdr3_aa: CASRLAGLYEQYF
cdr3_nt: TGTGCCAGCAGACTAGCGGGCCTCTACGAGCAGTACTTC

v_call: TRBV29-1
j_call: TRBJ1-5
clone_size: -
d_call: -
cdr3_aa: CSVGRQIDQPQHF
cdr3_nt: TGCAGCGTTGGTCGACAGATCGATCAGCCCCAGCATTTT

v_call: TRBV27
j_call: TRBJ2-7
clone_size: -
d_call: -
cdr3_aa: CASSNSESNSYEQYF
cdr3_nt: TGTGCCAGCAGTAATAGCGAATCGAACTCCTACGAGCAGTACTTC

v_call: TRBV7-3
j_call: TRBJ2-1
clone_size: -
d_call: TRBD2
cdr3_aa: CASSPASGINNEQFF
cdr3_nt: TGTGCCAGCAGCCCGGCTAGCGGGATAAACAATGAGCAGTTCTTC

v_call: TRBV18
j_call: TRBJ2-5
clone_size: -
d_call: TRBD2
cdr3_aa: CARSRPITEWGGETQYF
cdr3_nt: TGTGCCAGGTCACGGCCAATTACTGAGTGGGGGGGGGAGACCCAGTACTTC

v_call: TRBV5-4
j_call: TRBJ2-5
clone_size: -
d_call: TRBD2
cdr3_aa: CASSPLPLAEETQYF
cdr3_nt: TGTGCCAGCAGCCCCCTCCCACTAGCGGAAGAGACCCAGTACTTC

v_call: TRBV7-2
j_call: TRBJ2-5
clone_size: once
d_call: -
cdr3_aa: CASSLVLTQYF
cdr3_nt: TGTGCCAGCAGCTTAGTATTGACCCAGTACTTC

v_call: TRBV5-1
j_call: TRBJ1-1
clone_size: once
d_call: -
cdr3_aa: CASSLEQTYTEAFF
cdr3_nt: TGCGCCAGCAGCTTGGAACAGACCTACACTGAAGCTTTCTTT

v_call: TRBV4-1
j_call: TRBJ2-7
clone_size: once
d_call: -
cdr3_aa: CASSQVGGPGTRNYEQYF
cdr3_nt: TGCGCCAGCAGCCAAGTAGGGGGTCCCGGGACACGAAACTACGAGCAGTACTTC

v_call: TRBV9
j_call: TRBJ2-7
clone_size: once
d_call: -
cdr3_aa: CASSVGLFSFSYEQYF
cdr3_nt: TGTGCCAGCAGCGTCGGACTGTTCAGCTTCTCCTACGAGCAGTACTTC

v_call: TRBV11-2
j_call: TRBJ2-2
clone_size: -
d_call: -
cdr3_aa: CASSLDGKKAGELFF
cdr3_nt: TGTGCCAGCAGCTTAGACGGGAAGAAGGCCGGGGAGCTGTTTTTT

v_call: TRBV11-3
j_call: TRBJ1-5
clone_size: once
d_call: -
cdr3_aa: CASSLNGNQPQHF
cdr3_nt: TGTGCCAGCAGCTTAAACGGGAATCAGCCCCAGCATTTT

v_call: TRBV4-3
j_call: TRBJ2-3
clone_size: -
d_call: -
cdr3_aa: CASSQGDWLSTDTQYF
cdr3_nt: TGCGCCAGCAGCCAAGGGGACTGGCTTAGCACAGATACGCAGTATTTT

v_call: TRBV7-8
j_call: TRBJ2-3
clone_size: -
d_call: TRBD2
cdr3_aa: CASSDRLAGVTDTQYF
cdr3_nt: TGTGCCAGCAGCGATCGACTAGCGGGAGTCACAGATACGCAGTATTTT

v_call: TRBV19
j_call: TRBJ1-4
clone_size: -
d_call: -
cdr3_aa: CASRLGSTNEKLFF
cdr3_nt: TGTGCCAGTAGGCTAGGATCAACTAATGAAAAACTGTTTTTT

v_call: TRBV6-6
j_call: TRBJ2-1
clone_size: -
d_call: -
cdr3_aa: CASSQGAKYNEQFF
cdr3_nt: TGTGCCAGCAGCCAAGGGGCGAAATACAATGAGCAGTTCTTC

v_call: TRBV30
j_call: TRBJ1-5
clone_size: -
d_call: -
cdr3_aa: CAWSVTGNQPQHF
cdr3_nt: TGTGCCTGGAGTGTCACAGGGAATCAGCCCCAGCATTTT

v_call: TRBV9
j_call: TRBJ2-1
clone_size: -
d_call: TRBD2
cdr3_aa: CASSVSGRSYNEQFF
cdr3_nt: TGTGCCAGCAGCGTAAGCGGGAGATCCTACAATGAGCAGTTCTTC

v_call: TRBV4-1
j_call: TRBJ2-1
clone_size: -
d_call: TRBD2
cdr3_aa: CASSQWTSEEQFF
cdr3_nt: TGCGCCAGCAGCCAGTGGACTAGCGAGGAGCAGTTCTTC

v_call: TRBV18
j_call: TRBJ2-7
clone_size: -
d_call: TRBD2
cdr3_aa: CASSPRALADEQYF
cdr3_nt: TGTGCCAGCTCACCTCGGGCACTAGCGGACGAGCAGTACTTC

v_call: TRBV6-4
j_call: TRBJ2-3
clone_size: once
d_call: TRBD2
cdr3_aa: CASSDSSGGTDTQYF
cdr3_nt: TGTGCCAGCAGTGACTCGAGCGGGGGCACAGATACGCAGTATTTT

v_call: TRBV10-2
j_call: TRBJ1-1
clone_size: -
d_call: -
cdr3_aa: CASRSTGGNTEAFF
cdr3_nt: TGCGCCAGCAGATCGACCGGGGGGAACACTGAAGCTTTCTTT